The 17 T cell receptor beta chains below were found in one sample sequenced in a study of cytomegalovirus exposure and HLA in healthy donors. In the PCR, 60 Vbeta and 13 Jbeta primers were used. The repertoire was sequenced with immunoSEQ multiplex PCR; TCRdb's copy has only in-frame clones and lacks some. The sample lists around 150,000 clones, roughly 82% seen once, with about 1.6% in the top ten. The sample was PBMCs. The receptors here all came from a girl between 10 and 17 years old in good health and CMV-seropositive.

For the CDR3, the DNA is TGTGCCAGCAGCGTAGAAGAGTACACTGAAGCTTTCTTT. Translation gives CASSVEEYTEAFF. J is TRBJ1-1 and V is TRBV9, with D uncertain. Trimming removed 0 bases from V and 3 bases from J, with 6 bases in between. This CDR3 comprises 13 residues. Germline CDR1 reads SGDLS; CDR2 reads YYNGEE.

The chain couples TRBV25-1 to TRBJ1-4; D not certain. Germline V gives CDR1 MGHDK, CDR2 SYGVNS. Trimming took 1 base from V and 5 from J, leaving 5 bases between them. The CDR3 is 13 residues long. The CDR3 nucleotides are TGTGCCAGCAGTGAATTTGGCAATGAAAAACTGTTTTTT. It specifies CASSEFGNEKLFF.

A word on this clone: This sample includes further DNA sequences coding for the same CDR3. The rearrangement joins TRBV18 to TRBJ1-1, with TRBD1 identical over 8 bases. CDR1 and CDR2 (germline): KGHSH, LQKENI. CDR3 length: 14 amino acids. Unmatched junction bases numbered 4, after V lost 3 bases and J lost 4 bases. The CDR3 loop is CASSPGQGGTEAFF. In DNA, the CDR3 is TGTGCCAGCTCACCTGGACAGGGAGGCACTGAAGCTTTCTTT.

This clone turned up a few times. As DNA, the CDR3 is TGTGCCATCAGGGGACTAGCGGGAGTTGGCGAGCAGTACTTC. Residues: CAIRGLAGVGEQYF. The rearrangement joins TRBV10-3 to TRBJ2-7; TRBD2 matches 14 bases. The CDR3 totals 14 residues. The J segment lost 6 bases and the V segment lost 6 bases, leaving 4 bases of the junction unmatched. Germline CDR1 and CDR2: ENHRY and SYGVKD.

This chain links TRBV9 with TRBJ1-1; 9 bases are shared with TRBD1. Germline lookup yields CDR1 SGDLS and CDR2 YYNGEE. The V gene end was trimmed by 3 bases and the J gene end by 6 bases; junction bases not matched to a gene: 9. This CDR3 has 15 amino acids. This CDR3 is CASSAPGTGTAEAFF. CDR3 nucleotide sequence: TGTGCCAGCAGCGCCCCCGGGACAGGGACCGCTGAAGCTTTCTTT.

The chain carries TRBV7-4 and TRBJ1-2; TRBD1 matches at 8 bases. Germline lookup yields CDR1 SGHVT and CDR2 SQSDAQ. The V gene end was trimmed by 10 bases and the J gene end by 2 bases; junction bases not matched to a gene: 18. CDR3 size: 17 residues. CDR3 residues: CANAESGGVRRNYGYTF. The CDR3 DNA reads TGTGCCAACGCTGAATCAGGGGGCGTTCGGAGGAACTATGGCTACACCTTC.

The chain carries TRBV2 and TRBJ2-7, with D maybe TRBD2 (5 bases). Per the germline V gene, CDR1 is SNHLY and CDR2 is FYNNEI. Trimming took 4 bases from V and 3 from J, leaving 7 bases between them. The CDR3 consists of 12 residues. CDR3 loop: CASSVSGYEQYF. The CDR3 bases are TGTGCCAGCAGTGTGAGCGGCTACGAGCAGTACTTC. The full variable domain, with the rest looked up from reference TRBV2 and TRBJ2-7, is EPEVTQTPSHQVTQMGQEVILRCVPISNHLYFYWYRQILGQKVEFLVSFYNNEISEKSEIFDDQFSVERPDGSNFTLKIRSTKLEDSAMYFCASSVSGYEQYFGPGTRLTVT.

Concerning this clone: The junction departs from the called germline gene at one end, perhaps through a read error. This chain connects TRBV7-7 to TRBJ2-2; a weak D match, TRBD2 (6 bases). CDR1 and CDR2 from the germline V gene are SSHAT and FNYEAQ (reference sequence). The CDR3 is 13 amino acids. The CDR3 protein is CASSFPGAGELFF. The CDR3 DNA reads as TGTGCTAGCAGCTTCCCGGGGGCCGGGGAGCTGTTTTTT. Using reference TRBV7-7 and TRBJ2-2 for the parts outside the CDR3, the full variable domain is GAGVSQSPRYKVTKRGQDVTLRCDPISSHATLYWYQQALGQGPEFLTYFNYEAQPDKSGLPSDRFSAERPEGSISTLTIQRTEQRDSAMYRCASSFPGAGELFFGEGSRLTVL.

This clone has a single count. The rearrangement links TRBV28 to TRBJ2-3; 9 bases line up with TRBD2. V dropped 5 bases and J dropped 6; count of bases not matched to a gene: 15. Per the germline V gene, CDR1 is MDHEN and CDR2 is SYDVKM. The CDR3 extends over 17 amino acids. The CDR3 coding sequence is TGTGCCAGCAGTCCGACCGGACTAGCGAGGGGTCGGGATACGCAGTATTTT. Translating gives CASSPTGLARGRDTQYF.

The chain employs TRBV5-1 and TRBJ2-7, with 7 bases matching TRBD2. The germline CDR1 and CDR2 sequences are SGHRS and YFSETQ. The CDR3 length is 15 residues. The ends lost 6 bases at V and 0 bases at J; junction bases unmatched: 9. The CDR3 coding sequence is TGCGCCAGCAACCGCGGACTAGGCCGCTCCTACGAGCAGTACTTC. Translated, it gives CASNRGLGRSYEQYF. Supplemented by reference TRBV5-1 and TRBJ2-7, the full variable domain reads KAGVTQTPRYLIKTRGQQVTLSCSPISGHRSVSWYQQTPGQGLQFLFEYFSETQRNKGNFPGRFSGRQFSNSRSEMNVSTLELGDSALYLCASNRGLGRSYEQYFGPGTRLTVT.

CDR3 in DNA: TGTGCCAGCAGCTTAGGCTTGCGGTACGAGCAGTACTTC. Its translation: CASSLGLRYEQYF. This chain joins TRBV11-2 and TRBJ2-7, with unresolved D. V lost 1 base to trimming and J lost 4 bases, with 8 bases between them. CDR1 and CDR2 (germline): SGHAT, FQNNGV. This CDR3 has 13 residues.

The V call is TRBV18, the J call TRBJ2-7; TRBD1 agrees at 7 bases. This CDR3 is 15 amino acids long. From germline, CDR1 is KGHSH and CDR2 LQKENI. V lost 0 bases, J lost 1 base, and 3 bases stayed unmatched. CDR3 in amino acids: CASSPPGTDSYEQYF. CDR3 DNA: TGTGCCAGCTCACCACCGGGGACAGATTCCTACGAGCAGTACTTC.

The chain is built from TRBV30 and TRBJ1-5; D unresolved. This CDR3 has 14 residues. CDR1 is GTSNPN, CDR2 SVGIG, per germline (reference sequence). V lost 2 bases and J lost 6, with 14 bases in between. The CDR3 DNA is TGTGCCTGGAGTTTCCCCCCCGGGTTTCAGCCCCAGCATTTT. Translation gives CAWSFPPGFQPQHF. The full variable domain, rest sourced from reference TRBV30 and TRBJ1-5, is SQTIHQWPATLVQPVGSPLSLECTVEGTSNPNLYWYRQAAGRGLQLLFYSVGIGQISSEVPQNLSASRPQDRQFILSSKKLLLSDSGFYLCAWSFPPGFQPQHFGDGTRLSIL.

The rearrangement uses TRBV13 and TRBJ2-7; D possibly corresponds to TRBD2 (7 bases). Germline-derived CDR1 and CDR2 are PRHDT and FYEKMQ (reference sequence). This CDR3 contains 17 residues. The ends were cut back, 1 base at V and 5 bases at J, with 21 bases in the middle. The CDR3 DNA sequence: TGTGCCAGCAGCTTAGTGGGGTGGGGGGGCGGTTTCAACGAGCAGTACTTC. Residues: CASSLVGWGGGFNEQYF.

This chain joins TRBV19 and TRBJ1-2; 7 bases align to TRBD1. Trimming took 10 bases from V and 6 from J; bases not matched to a gene: 11. The CDR3 length is 13 residues. Germline V gene sequence: CDR1 LNHDA, CDR2 SQIVND (reference sequence). This CDR3 is CAISTGVQDGYTF. As DNA, the CDR3 is TGTGCCATCTCTACAGGGGTTCAGGATGGCTACACCTTC.

In this sample, this clone turned up a few times. V usage is TRBV7-2 and J usage is TRBJ1-5, with a possible D match to TRBD1 (6 bases). Germline assignment: CDR1 SGHTA and CDR2 FQGNSA. V lost 4 bases to trimming and J lost 1 base, with 11 bases between them. The length of the CDR3 is 15 residues. In nucleotides, the CDR3 is TGTGCCAGCAGCTACACAGGGAACAGCAATCAGCCCCAGCATTTT. It specifies CASSYTGNSNQPQHF.

V gene TRBV30 combines with J gene TRBJ2-1; tentatively, D is TRBD2 (5 bases). CDR3 size: 15 residues. Per germline, CDR1 GTSNPN and CDR2 SVGIG (reference sequence). The V end was cut by 2 bases, the J end by 1 base, with 12 bases between. The CDR3 is CAWSPSIGSYNEQFF. In DNA form, the CDR3 reads TGTGCCTGGAGTCCTAGCATCGGTTCCTACAATGAGCAGTTCTTC. The whole variable domain, filled in from reference TRBV30 and TRBJ2-1, reads SQTIHQWPATLVQPVGSPLSLECTVEGTSNPNLYWYRQAAGRGLQLLFYSVGIGQISSEVPQNLSASRPQDRQFILSSKKLLLSDSGFYLCAWSPSIGSYNEQFFGPGTRLTVL.